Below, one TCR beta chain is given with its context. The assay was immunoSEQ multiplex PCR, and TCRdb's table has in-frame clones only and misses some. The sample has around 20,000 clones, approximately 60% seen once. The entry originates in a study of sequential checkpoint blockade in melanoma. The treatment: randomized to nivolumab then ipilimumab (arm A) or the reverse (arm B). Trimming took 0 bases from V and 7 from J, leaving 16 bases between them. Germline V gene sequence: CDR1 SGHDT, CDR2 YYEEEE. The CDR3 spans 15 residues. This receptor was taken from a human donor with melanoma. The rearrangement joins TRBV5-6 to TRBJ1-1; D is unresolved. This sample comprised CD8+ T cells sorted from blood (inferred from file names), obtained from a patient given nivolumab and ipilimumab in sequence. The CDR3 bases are TGTGCCAGCAGCTTGGTGGGGTACAATCGGGGTGAAGCTTTCTTT. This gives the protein CASSLVGYNRGEAFF.